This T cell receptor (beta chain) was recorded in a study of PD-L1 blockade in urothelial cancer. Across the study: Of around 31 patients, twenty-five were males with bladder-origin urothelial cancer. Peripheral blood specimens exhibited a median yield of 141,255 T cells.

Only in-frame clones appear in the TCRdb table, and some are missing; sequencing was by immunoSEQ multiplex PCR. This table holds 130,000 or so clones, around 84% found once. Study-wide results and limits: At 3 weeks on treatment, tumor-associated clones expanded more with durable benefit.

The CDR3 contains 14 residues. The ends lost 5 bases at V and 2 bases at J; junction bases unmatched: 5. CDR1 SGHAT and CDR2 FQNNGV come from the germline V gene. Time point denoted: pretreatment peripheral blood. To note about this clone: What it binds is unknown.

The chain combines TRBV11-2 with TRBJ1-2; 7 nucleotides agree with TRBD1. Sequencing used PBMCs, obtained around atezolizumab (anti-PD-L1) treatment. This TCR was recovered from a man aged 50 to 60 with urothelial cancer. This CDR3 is CASSPRDRNYGYTF. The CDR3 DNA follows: TGTGCCAGCAGCCCACGGGACAGAAACTATGGCTACACCTTC. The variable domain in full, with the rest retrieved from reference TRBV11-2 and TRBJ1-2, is EAGVAQSPRYKIIEKRQSVAFWCNPISGHATLYWYQQILGQGPKLLIQFQNNGVVDDSQLPKDRFSAERLKGVDSTLKIQPAKLEDSAVYLCASSPRDRNYGYTFGSGTRLTVV.